The 18 T cell receptor beta chains below were found in one sample sequenced in a study of blood T cell repertoires in COVID-19. The method was immunoSEQ multiplex PCR; TCRdb's version includes in-frame clones alone and lacks a portion of them. The sample lists 200,000 to 250,000 clones, 80% to 90% occurring once. The sequencing sample was made of PBMCs or T cells enriched from blood (not recorded which). The receptors here all came from a young woman who had been exposed to COVID-19.

V is TRBV10-3 and J is TRBJ2-7; maybe TRBD2 (6 bases). From germline, CDR1 is ENHRY and CDR2 SYGVKD. The V and J ends lost 0 bases and 3 bases respectively, with 9 bases between them. This CDR3 has 14 residues. The CDR3 DNA reads TGTGCCATCAGTGAGTCCCGGGACTTCTACGAGCAGTACTTC. The encoded protein is CAISESRDFYEQYF.

The chain carries TRBV4-1 and TRBJ1-1, with D perhaps TRBD1 (6 bases). This CDR3 has 11 residues. Germline V CDR1 and CDR2: MGHRA, YSYEKL. V dropped 7 bases and J dropped 11 bases, with 14 bases sitting between them. The CDR3 sequence: CASTPAGDAFF. CDR3 bases: TGCGCCAGCACCCCCGCAGGGGACGCTTTCTTT.

The V call is TRBV29-1, the J call TRBJ1-1, with TRBD1 matching over 7 bases. J was trimmed by 6 bases and V by 7 bases; bases with no gene match: 14. The CDR3 is 14 amino acids. Germline CDR1 and CDR2: SQVTM and ANQGSEA. In DNA, the CDR3 is TGCAGCGGTCTACAGGGGCTAATCAACTCTGAAGCTTTCTTT. It yields the protein CSGLQGLINSEAFF.

The chain employs TRBV7-2 and TRBJ2-1, with 9 bases matching TRBD2. The CDR3 is 15 amino acids. CDR1 SGHTA and CDR2 FQGNSA come from the germline V gene. After removal of 5 bases from V and 6 bases from J, the junction contained 8 bases not matched to a gene. CDR3 loop: CASSPTGLASNEQFF. The CDR3 DNA reads TGTGCCAGCAGCCCCACGGGACTAGCAAGCAATGAGCAGTTCTTC.

V is TRBV6-1 and J is TRBJ2-3; TRBD1 matches 8 bases. J was trimmed by 2 bases and V by 4 bases; bases with no gene match: 8. CDR1 MNHNS and CDR2 SASEGT come from the germline V gene. CDR3 length equals 16 residues. DNA for the CDR3: TGTGCCAGCAGTGTCCGGACAGGGATCCCCACAGATACGCAGTATTTT. This codes for CASSVRTGIPTDTQYF.

The rearrangement joins TRBV25-1 to TRBJ2-7, with 11 bases identical to TRBD1. There are 17 residues in the CDR3. Germline V gives CDR1 MGHDK, CDR2 SYGVNS. V trimming: 1 base; J trimming: 5 bases; junction bases outside the gene matches: 10. CDR3 protein: CASSESIGGQGDHEQYF. CDR3 nucleotides: TGTGCCAGCAGTGAATCTATCGGGGGACAGGGGGACCACGAGCAGTACTTC.

The V gene is TRBV7-6, the J gene TRBJ2-3; TRBD2 matches 11 bases. The CDR3 has 16 residues. Germline assignment: CDR1 SGHVS and CDR2 FNYEAQ. V dropped 0 bases and J dropped 4; count of bases not matched to a gene: 3. CDR3 sequence (DNA): TGTGCCAGCAGCTTAGCACTAGCGGGAGTAGCAGATACGCAGTATTTT. Its translation: CASSLALAGVADTQYF.

The chain links TRBV19 to TRBJ1-5; a possible D gene is TRBD1 (6 bases). The CDR3 spans 15 residues. V lost 4 bases, J lost 3 bases, and 13 bases lay in between. CDR1 and CDR2 (germline): LNHDA, SQIVND (reference sequence). The CDR3 region is CASSTLQGNNQPQHF. The CDR3 DNA follows: TGTGCCAGTAGTACATTACAGGGAAACAATCAGCCCCAGCATTTT.

The count of this clone is one. The chain uses TRBV5-1 and TRBJ2-1; TRBD1 is a possible D gene (5 bases). Trimming took off 3 bases at V and 1 base at J, with 11 bases between the two ends. This CDR3 has 15 residues. Germline V CDR1 and CDR2: SGHRS, YFSETQ. The CDR3 nucleotides read TGCGCCAGCAGCTCCGGTGCAGGGTCCTACAATGAGCAGTTCTTC. Translating gives CASSSGAGSYNEQFF.

The rearrangement joins TRBV25-1 to TRBJ1-1; 8 positions match TRBD1. V was pared by 6 bases and J by 4 bases, with 10 bases of the junction left unmatched. This CDR3 region has 15 residues. CDR1 MGHDK and CDR2 SYGVNS come from the germline V gene. The CDR3 DNA is TGTGCCAGCAGCCCTATTCAGGGGGCGAGCACTGAAGCTTTCTTT. It codes for CASSPIQGASTEAFF.

The V and J genes are TRBV2 and TRBJ2-7, with TRBD2 matching over 13 bases. CDR3 length equals 15 residues. Germline-derived CDR1 and CDR2 are SNHLY and FYNNEI. V lost 2 bases and J lost 5; bases outside the gene matches: 3. CDR3 in amino acids: CASSEQGLAGNEQYF. The CDR3 region has the DNA TGTGCCAGCAGTGAACAGGGACTAGCGGGGAACGAGCAGTACTTC.

V is TRBV6-6 and J is TRBJ1-1; D perhaps matches TRBD1 (5 bases). Germline CDR1 MNHNY, CDR2 SVGAGI (reference sequence). Trimming stripped 2 bases from V and 1 base from J, with 8 bases between. CDR3 length: 14 residues. In DNA form, the CDR3 reads TGTGCCAGCAGTTACAAAAGGGGGAACACTGAAGCTTTCTTT. It codes for CASSYKRGNTEAFF.

The chain's CDR3 is CASGTFYEQYF. The CDR3 DNA sequence: TGTGCCAGTGGGACATTTTACGAGCAGTACTTC. The rearrangement links TRBV19 to TRBJ2-7; perhaps TRBD1 as D (6 bases). Between the trimmed V and J ends, which lost 8 bases and 4 bases, there was a span of 9 bases. Per the germline V gene, CDR1 is LNHDA and CDR2 is SQIVND (reference sequence). This CDR3 contains 11 residues.

The V and J genes are TRBV2 and TRBJ2-2; TRBD2 aligns across 10 bases. V lost 6 bases to trimming and J lost 2 bases; unmatched junction nucleotides: 0. From germline, CDR1 is SNHLY and CDR2 FYNNEI. This CDR3 spans 14 amino acids. Written as DNA, the CDR3 is TGTGCCAGCAGACTAGCGGGAAACACCGGGGAGCTGTTTTTT. It yields the protein CASRLAGNTGELFF.

V gene TRBV5-1 combines with J gene TRBJ2-1; tentatively, D is TRBD2 (5 bases). The V gene's germline CDR1 is SGHRS and CDR2 YFSETQ. The V and J ends lost 0 bases and 2 bases respectively, with 15 bases between them. The CDR3 has 17 amino acids. The CDR3 coding sequence is TGCGCCAGCAGCTTGGCAAGCGGTATTAGCACCTACAATGAGCAGTTCTTC. As protein: CASSLASGISTYNEQFF.

The chain is built from TRBV21-1 and TRBJ2-5; TRBD2, as called in the table, went unchecked against the DNA. TRBV21-1 is recorded as a pseudogene. The CDR3 is 18 residues long. The CDR3 region has the DNA TGTGCCAGCAGCACCCAAGGGGCTTCTAGCGGGAGAGAGGAGACCCAGTACTTC. Protein product: CASSTQGASSGREETQYF.

The CDR3, as DNA: TGTGCCAGTAGTATACACATATTCCAACCCCAGCATTTT. Encoded protein: CASSIHIFQPQHF. The V call is TRBV19, the J call TRBJ1-5; no reliable D call. Trimming pared 2 bases from V and 10 bases from J, leaving 12 bases between. The CDR3 totals 13 residues. The germline CDR1 and CDR2 sequences are LNHDA and SQIVND (reference sequence).

The chain uses TRBV5-1 and TRBJ1-1; the D is unclear. This CDR3 is 13 amino acids long. V lost 5 bases, J lost 7 bases, and 15 bases lay in between. Per germline, CDR1 SGHRS and CDR2 YFSETQ. CDR3 region: CASRIRGGFEAFF. In DNA form, the CDR3 reads TGCGCCAGCAGAATTCGAGGAGGGTTTGAAGCTTTCTTT.